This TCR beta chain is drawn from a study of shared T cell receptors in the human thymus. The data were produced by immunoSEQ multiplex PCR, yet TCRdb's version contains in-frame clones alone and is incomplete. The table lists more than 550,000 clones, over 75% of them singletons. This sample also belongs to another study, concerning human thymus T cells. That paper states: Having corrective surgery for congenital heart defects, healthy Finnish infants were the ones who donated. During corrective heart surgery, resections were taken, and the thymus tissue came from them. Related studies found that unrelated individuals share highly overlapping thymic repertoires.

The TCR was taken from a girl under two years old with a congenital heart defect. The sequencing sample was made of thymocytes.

CDR3 amino acids: CASSQDPEQGAGHEQYF. The CDR3 DNA sequence: TGCGCCAGCAGCCAAGACCCGGAACAGGGGGCAGGCCACGAGCAGTACTTC. The chain joins TRBV4-1 to TRBJ2-7, with 9 nucleotides matching TRBD1. The ends lost 0 bases at V and 5 bases at J; junction bases unmatched: 11. Per the germline V gene, CDR1 is MGHRA and CDR2 is YSYEKL. CDR3 length equals 17 residues.